This TCR beta chain is drawn from a study of cytomegalovirus exposure and HLA in healthy donors. Findings and limits, study-wide: For presence/absence analyses, sequencing depth was assumed to be roughly uniform across donors. In a later analysis, at a false discovery rate of 0.05, some 15,000 TCR beta sequences were associated with HLA alleles.

Vbeta (60) and Jbeta (13) primers were used in the PCR. Some clones are missing from TCRdb's copy, which holds only in-frame ones; the method was immunoSEQ multiplex PCR. The data contain fewer than 150,000 clones, just under 80% of them seen just once; the ten biggest clones take up 2% to 2.5%. Donors sampled were nominally healthy, though unrecorded immune exposures were likely. Germline CDR1 reads LNHNV; CDR2 reads YYDKDF (reference sequence). V gave up 5 bases and J gave up 4 bases, with 14 bases separating them. This CDR3 has 15 amino acids. This clone is categorized as medium-sized. Its specificity is unknown.

The chain employs TRBV15 and TRBJ2-2, with D maybe TRBD2 (6 bases). The clonotype comes from a man younger than 45 in good health and CMV-seronegative. The sequencing sample was made of PBMCs. The CDR3 loop is CATSSGDGATGELFF. The CDR3 nucleotides are TGTGCCACCAGCTCGGGGGATGGGGCCACCGGGGAGCTGTTTTTT.